This is a list of T cell receptor beta chains from one sample in a study of blood T cell repertoires in COVID-19. Assay: immunoSEQ multiplex PCR; the TCRdb copy retains only in-frame clones and omits some. This sample has 46,000 or so clones, with roughly 85% found just once. What was sequenced was peripheral blood. These TCRs come from a woman aged 80 or over with COVID-19, enrolled during active disease. CDR3s include the opening cysteine and the closing phenylalanine or tryptophan. D genes are given only for firm matches. Size tells how often a clone was seen (once, few, many) or the class of an expanded clone, and some rows leave it out.

J gene: TRBJ1-6
CDR3 length: 15
clone size: once
V gene: TRBV3-1/TRBV3-2
D gene: TRBD1
CDR3 protein: CASSQGGTETSPLHF
CDR3 DNA: TGTGCCAGCAGCCAAGGTGGGACAGAGACTTCACCCCTCCACTTT

J gene: TRBJ2-1
CDR3 length: 21
clone size: once
V gene: TRBV4-2
D gene: TRBD2
CDR3 protein: CASSQDHLGTSGLMGYNEQFF
CDR3 DNA: TGTGCCAGCAGCCAAGATCATCTGGGGACTAGCGGTCTAATGGGTTACAATGAGCAGTTCTTC

J gene: TRBJ2-7
CDR3 length: 12
clone size: .
V gene: TRBV6-1
D gene: .
CDR3 protein: CASSDTPGARDF
CDR3 DNA: TGTGCCAGCAGTGATACCCCGGGAGCGCGGGACTTC

J gene: TRBJ1-1
CDR3 length: 15
clone size: few
V gene: TRBV28
D gene: TRBD1
CDR3 protein: CASSELTGGDTEAFF
CDR3 DNA: TGTGCCAGCAGTGAACTGACAGGGGGGGACACTGAAGCTTTCTTT

J gene: TRBJ2-5
CDR3 length: 14
clone size: .
V gene: TRBV7-2
D gene: .
CDR3 protein: CASSSRQTQETQYF
CDR3 DNA: TGTGCCAGCAGCTCCCGACAGACCCAAGAGACCCAGTACTTC

J gene: TRBJ1-5
CDR3 length: 14
clone size: .
V gene: TRBV6-2/TRBV6-3
D gene: .
CDR3 protein: CASSYSQDNQPQHF
CDR3 DNA: TGTGCCAGCAGTTACTCACAGGACAATCAGCCCCAGCATTTT

J gene: TRBJ1-4
CDR3 length: 16
clone size: .
V gene: TRBV5-1
D gene: .
CDR3 protein: CASSLEGGQTNEKLFF
CDR3 DNA: TGCGCCAGCAGCTTGGAAGGAGGACAGACAAATGAAAAACTGTTTTTT

J gene: TRBJ2-5
CDR3 length: 11
clone size: .
V gene: TRBV14
D gene: .
CDR3 protein: CASSQERTQYF
CDR3 DNA: TGTGCCAGCAGCCAAGAGAGGACCCAGTACTTC

J gene: TRBJ1-2
CDR3 length: 14
clone size: few
V gene: TRBV6-1
D gene: .
CDR3 protein: CASSEGGSNYGYTF
CDR3 DNA: TGTGCCAGCAGTGAAGGGGGCTCTAACTATGGCTACACCTTC

J gene: TRBJ1-5
CDR3 length: 16
clone size: .
V gene: TRBV2
D gene: TRBD1
CDR3 protein: CASSPDRALSNQPQHF
CDR3 DNA: TGTGCCAGCAGTCCCGACAGGGCCCTTAGCAATCAGCCCCAGCATTTT

J gene: TRBJ2-5
CDR3 length: 14
clone size: few
V gene: TRBV4-2
D gene: .
CDR3 protein: CASSQESAWETQYF
CDR3 DNA: TGTGCCAGCAGCCAAGAAAGTGCGTGGGAGACCCAGTACTTC

J gene: TRBJ1-3
CDR3 length: 15
clone size: .
V gene: TRBV5-5
D gene: .
CDR3 protein: CASSPSTGSGNTIYF
CDR3 DNA: TGTGCCAGCAGCCCCTCGACAGGCTCTGGAAACACCATATATTTT

J gene: TRBJ2-5
CDR3 length: 17
clone size: .
V gene: TRBV5-1
D gene: TRBD2
CDR3 protein: CASSLAPTSGRRETQYF
CDR3 DNA: TGCGCCAGCAGCTTGGCGCCGACTAGCGGGAGACGAGAGACCCAGTACTTC

J gene: TRBJ1-1
CDR3 length: 13
clone size: .
V gene: TRBV19
D gene: .
CDR3 protein: CASSLDSNTEAFF
CDR3 DNA: TGTGCCAGTAGTCTTGACAGTAACACTGAAGCTTTCTTT

J gene: TRBJ1-1
CDR3 length: 15
clone size: .
V gene: TRBV4-3
D gene: TRBD1
CDR3 protein: CASSQPGTGRPEAFF
CDR3 DNA: TGCGCCAGCAGCCAGCCCGGGACAGGGAGGCCTGAAGCTTTCTTT

J gene: TRBJ2-7
CDR3 length: 13
clone size: .
V gene: TRBV11-1
D gene: .
CDR3 protein: CASSLVPAYEQYF
CDR3 DNA: TGTGCCAGCAGCTTAGTACCGGCCTACGAGCAGTACTTC

J gene: TRBJ2-2
CDR3 length: 16
clone size: .
V gene: TRBV3-1/TRBV3-2
D gene: TRBD2
CDR3 protein: CASSPPGTMNTGELFF
CDR3 DNA: TGTGCCAGCAGCCCTCCCGGGACTATGAACACCGGGGAGCTGTTTTTT

J gene: TRBJ2-7
CDR3 length: 14
clone size: .
V gene: TRBV9
D gene: .
CDR3 protein: CASSPQESSYEQYF
CDR3 DNA: TGTGCCAGCAGCCCGCAGGAAAGCTCCTACGAGCAGTACTTC

J gene: TRBJ2-5
CDR3 length: 13
clone size: once
V gene: TRBV6-6
D gene: .
CDR3 protein: CASSSRGEETQYF
CDR3 DNA: TGTGCTAGCAGTTCCCGTGGAGAAGAGACCCAGTACTTC

J gene: TRBJ2-1
CDR3 length: 11
clone size: once
V gene: TRBV20-1
D gene: .
CDR3 protein: CSASESDEQFF
CDR3 DNA: TGCAGTGCTAGCGAGAGCGATGAGCAGTTCTTC

J gene: TRBJ1-2
CDR3 length: 13
clone size: .
V gene: TRBV12-3/TRBV12-4
D gene: .
CDR3 protein: CASSYRANYGYTF
CDR3 DNA: TGTGCCAGCAGTTACAGGGCCAACTATGGCTACACCTTC

J gene: TRBJ1-6
CDR3 length: 17
clone size: once
V gene: TRBV11-2
D gene: .
CDR3 protein: CASSLVIRSSYNSPLHF
CDR3 DNA: TGTGCCAGCAGCTTAGTGATACGCAGCTCCTATAATTCACCCCTCCACTTT

J gene: TRBJ2-7
CDR3 length: 14
clone size: once
V gene: TRBV5-1
D gene: .
CDR3 protein: CASSLEREQYEQYF
CDR3 DNA: TGCGCCAGCAGCTTGGAGCGAGAGCAGTACGAGCAGTACTTC

J gene: TRBJ2-7
CDR3 length: 15
clone size: .
V gene: TRBV11-3
D gene: TRBD2
CDR3 protein: CASSLTAGGFYEQYF
CDR3 DNA: TGTGCCAGCAGCTTGACAGCGGGAGGGTTCTACGAGCAGTACTTC

J gene: TRBJ1-6
CDR3 length: 12
clone size: .
V gene: TRBV2
D gene: .
CDR3 protein: CASRTVNSPLHF
CDR3 DNA: TGTGCCAGCAGGACAGTCAATTCACCCCTCCACTTT

J gene: TRBJ2-2
CDR3 length: 16
clone size: .
V gene: TRBV7-8
D gene: TRBD2
CDR3 protein: CASSSQTSGSAGELFF
CDR3 DNA: TGTGCCAGCAGCTCGCAGACTAGCGGGAGTGCCGGGGAGCTGTTTTTT

J gene: TRBJ1-5
CDR3 length: 15
clone size: few
V gene: TRBV28
D gene: TRBD1
CDR3 protein: CASSTPDREEMPQHF
CDR3 DNA: TGTGCCAGCAGTACACCGGACAGGGAAGAGATGCCCCAGCATTTT

J gene: TRBJ2-3
CDR3 length: 14
clone size: once
V gene: TRBV9
D gene: TRBD1
CDR3 protein: CASTTGGSTDTQYF
CDR3 DNA: TGTGCCAGCACCACAGGGGGAAGCACAGATACGCAGTATTTT

J gene: TRBJ2-7
CDR3 length: 17
clone size: .
V gene: TRBV24-1
D gene: .
CDR3 protein: CATSAGERGHSSYEQYF
CDR3 DNA: TGTGCCACCAGTGCAGGGGAAAGAGGCCATAGCTCCTACGAGCAGTACTTC

J gene: TRBJ2-7
CDR3 length: 13
clone size: .
V gene: TRBV10-2
D gene: .
CDR3 protein: CASSAKPMYEQYF
CDR3 DNA: TGCGCCAGCAGTGCGAAGCCAATGTACGAGCAGTACTTC

J gene: TRBJ2-1
CDR3 length: 16
clone size: .
V gene: TRBV14
D gene: TRBD1
CDR3 protein: CASSLFVGQGRHEQFF
CDR3 DNA: TGTGCCAGCAGCCTCTTTGTGGGACAGGGGAGGCATGAGCAGTTCTTC

J gene: TRBJ1-1
CDR3 length: 12
clone size: .
V gene: TRBV29-1
D gene: TRBD1
CDR3 protein: CSVERQGVEAFF
CDR3 DNA: TGCAGCGTTGAACGGCAGGGGGTTGAAGCTTTCTTT

J gene: TRBJ1-2
CDR3 length: 14
clone size: .
V gene: TRBV9
D gene: TRBD1
CDR3 protein: CASSAEDRVDGYTF
CDR3 DNA: TGTGCCAGCAGCGCCGAGGACAGGGTCGATGGCTACACCTTC

J gene: TRBJ2-1
CDR3 length: 14
clone size: few
V gene: TRBV7-3
D gene: .
CDR3 protein: CASSSTGSYNEQFF
CDR3 DNA: TGTGCCAGCAGCTCGACTGGGTCCTACAATGAGCAGTTCTTC

J gene: TRBJ2-7
CDR3 length: 14
clone size: .
V gene: TRBV5-4
D gene: TRBD1
CDR3 protein: CASSPGQDSYEQYF
CDR3 DNA: TGTGCCAGCAGCCCCGGACAGGACTCCTACGAGCAGTACTTC

J gene: TRBJ2-5
CDR3 length: 15
clone size: .
V gene: TRBV7-9
D gene: TRBD1
CDR3 protein: CASSPGGQGKETQYF
CDR3 DNA: TGTGCCAGCAGCCCCGGAGGACAGGGAAAAGAGACCCAGTACTTC

J gene: TRBJ2-2
CDR3 length: 16
clone size: .
V gene: TRBV3-1/TRBV3-2
D gene: TRBD2
CDR3 protein: CASRPWTSGDTGELFF
CDR3 DNA: TGTGCCAGCAGACCTTGGACTAGCGGAGACACCGGGGAGCTGTTTTTT

J gene: TRBJ1-2
CDR3 length: 15
clone size: .
V gene: TRBV19
D gene: .
CDR3 protein: CASSIGGPAGYGYTF
CDR3 DNA: TGTGCCAGTAGTATCGGGGGACCGGCGGGCTATGGCTACACCTTC

J gene: TRBJ1-6
CDR3 length: 14
clone size: .
V gene: TRBV12-5
D gene: .
CDR3 protein: CASGLMGDNSPLHF
CDR3 DNA: TGTGCTAGTGGTTTGATGGGAGATAATTCACCCCTCCACTTT

J gene: TRBJ2-5
CDR3 length: 13
clone size: .
V gene: TRBV18
D gene: TRBD1
CDR3 protein: CASSPGQGETQYF
CDR3 DNA: TGTGCCAGCTCACCCGGACAGGGAGAGACCCAGTACTTC

J gene: TRBJ2-1
CDR3 length: 11
clone size: .
V gene: TRBV7-9
D gene: TRBD2
CDR3 protein: CASSPSGVQFF
CDR3 DNA: TGTGCCAGCAGCCCTAGCGGGGTGCAGTTCTTC

J gene: TRBJ1-6
CDR3 length: 15
clone size: .
V gene: TRBV3-1/TRBV3-2
D gene: .
CDR3 protein: CASSPSGAGDSPLHF
CDR3 DNA: TGTGCCAGCAGCCCCAGTGGGGCAGGGGATTCACCCCTCCACTTT

J gene: TRBJ2-2
CDR3 length: 14
clone size: .
V gene: TRBV19
D gene: TRBD1
CDR3 protein: CASTGTGFTGELFF
CDR3 DNA: TGTGCCAGTACCGGGACAGGGTTTACCGGGGAGCTGTTTTTT

J gene: TRBJ2-2
CDR3 length: 15
clone size: .
V gene: TRBV11-2
D gene: TRBD1
CDR3 protein: CASSLVRGLTGELFF
CDR3 DNA: TGTGCCAGCAGCTTAGTCAGGGGGCTCACCGGGGAGCTGTTTTTT

J gene: TRBJ2-5
CDR3 length: 13
clone size: .
V gene: TRBV10-3
D gene: .
CDR3 protein: CAIGGGYQETQYF
CDR3 DNA: TGTGCCATCGGGGGCGGATATCAAGAGACCCAGTACTTC

J gene: TRBJ2-2
CDR3 length: 20
clone size: .
V gene: TRBV3-1/TRBV3-2
D gene: TRBD2
CDR3 protein: CASSHQGLAGGPSNTGELFF
CDR3 DNA: TGTGCCAGCAGCCACCAAGGACTAGCGGGAGGGCCTTCGAACACCGGGGAGCTGTTTTTT

J gene: TRBJ2-7
CDR3 length: 13
clone size: .
V gene: TRBV6-6
D gene: .
CDR3 protein: CASSTYGREEQYF
CDR3 DNA: TGTGCCAGCAGCACCTACGGCCGGGAGGAGCAGTACTTC

J gene: TRBJ1-1
CDR3 length: 16
clone size: .
V gene: TRBV7-3
D gene: TRBD1
CDR3 protein: CASSLRGGQGSTEAFF
CDR3 DNA: TGTGCCAGCAGCTTACGAGGGGGACAGGGATCCACTGAAGCTTTCTTT

J gene: TRBJ2-1
CDR3 length: 13
clone size: .
V gene: TRBV7-3
D gene: .
CDR3 protein: CASSLSRGGEQFF
CDR3 DNA: TGTGCCAGCAGCTTATCCCGAGGAGGTGAGCAGTTCTTC

J gene: TRBJ2-1
CDR3 length: 16
clone size: .
V gene: TRBV4-1
D gene: TRBD2
CDR3 protein: CASSQDLRGTRDEQFF
CDR3 DNA: TGCGCCAGCAGCCAAGATCTCCGTGGGACTAGGGATGAGCAGTTCTTC

J gene: TRBJ2-6
CDR3 length: 16
clone size: .
V gene: TRBV11-2
D gene: .
CDR3 protein: CASSLVAITGANVLTF
CDR3 DNA: TGTGCCAGCAGCTTAGTAGCAATAACTGGGGCCAACGTCCTGACTTTC

J gene: TRBJ1-3
CDR3 length: 13
clone size: .
V gene: TRBV7-3
D gene: TRBD1
CDR3 protein: CASSKGQGNTIYF
CDR3 DNA: TGTGCCAGCAGCAAGGGACAGGGAAACACCATATATTTT

J gene: TRBJ2-7
CDR3 length: 13
clone size: .
V gene: TRBV5-5
D gene: .
CDR3 protein: CASSLRQPYEQYF
CDR3 DNA: TGTGCCAGCAGCTTGCGACAGCCCTACGAGCAGTACTTC

J gene: TRBJ1-5
CDR3 length: 14
clone size: .
V gene: TRBV3-1/TRBV3-2
D gene: .
CDR3 protein: CASSQVGGNQPQHF
CDR3 DNA: TGTGCCAGCAGCCAAGTCGGGGGGAATCAGCCCCAGCATTTT